The clone carrying this TCR beta chain has a handful of counts. Its antigen is still unknown. The trim removed 3 bases at V and 4 bases at J, leaving 4 bases unmatched. Germline CDR1 KGHDR, CDR2 SFDVKD. This CDR3 comprises 14 residues. TCRdb redid the calling of the 5' RACE reads with MiXCR, one entry per CDR3 protein. Counted here are 500,000 to 600,000 distinct CDR3 sequences, around 17% occurring once; the ten biggest clones make up around 11%. These data are taken from a study of T-cell memory formation after mild COVID-19. Overall study context: TCR clustering was largely donor specific.

General study points: There were some responding clones in pre-infection memory, which suggested that cross-reactive memory had joined. CD4/CD8 balance characterized clones contracting day 15 to 85, and CD4+ skew characterized later expanders.

Source material: PBMCs or a T cell subset sorted from them (not recorded which). The source of this sequence is an adult woman who had mild COVID-19 (a few samples of this study predate the infection). Cell type and time point are not known. V and J are TRBV24-1 and TRBJ2-5; TRBD1 matches 7 bases. For the CDR3, the DNA is TGTGCCACCAGTGATCGACAGGGTAGAGAGACCCAGTACTTC. Encoded protein: CATSDRQGRETQYF.